This is a list of T cell receptor beta chains from one sample in a study of hypomethylating agent response in myelodysplastic syndrome. Sequencing was performed with immunoSEQ multiplex PCR; in TCRdb, only in-frame clones are kept and a portion is missing. Among thousands of clones listed, around 86% were seen once. The material sequenced was bone marrow, taken before or after starting hypomethylating agent treatment for myelodysplastic syndrome (not recorded which). The receptors were gathered from a human donor with myelodysplastic syndrome. Both conserved end residues are part of each CDR3. D genes are given only for firm matches. Clone size appears in some rows only: once, few, many, or a class for an expanded clone.

clone size,D gene,J gene,V gene,CDR3 protein,CDR3 DNA
-,-,TRBJ2-3,TRBV4-1,CASKSFTDTQYF,TGCGCCAGCAAGAGTTTCACAGATACGCAGTATTTT
-,-,TRBJ2-3,TRBV19,CASSIVAGLTVSHRTDTQYF,TGTGCCAGTAGTATTGTTGCGGGGTTGACAGTTTCTCACCGCACAGATACGCAGTATTTT
-,TRBD1,TRBJ2-7,TRBV25-1,CASSPWTGGTYEQYF,TGTGCCAGCAGCCCCTGGACAGGGGGGACCTACGAGCAGTACTTC
once,TRBD1,TRBJ1-1,TRBV25-1,CASSGHRTGGYTEAFF,TGTGCCAGCAGTGGGCACCGGACAGGGGGCTACACTGAAGCTTTCTTT
-,TRBD1,TRBJ2-7,TRBV5-4,CASSRTGTWSEQYF,TGTGCCAGCAGCAGGACAGGTACGTGGTCCGAGCAGTACTTC
-,-,TRBJ1-2,TRBV4-3,CASRPRGTNYGYTF,TGCGCCAGCAGACCTAGGGGGACTAACTATGGCTACACCTTC
once,-,TRBJ2-1,TRBV5-4,CASSLGPDRNEQFF,TGTGCCAGCAGCTTGGGCCCAGACAGGAACGAGCAGTTCTTC
-,-,TRBJ2-7,TRBV11-2,CASSLRGLMEYEQYF,TGTGCCAGCAGCTTAAGGGGACTCATGGAATACGAGCAGTACTTC
-,-,TRBJ2-3,TRBV20-1,CSTRNTDTQYF,TGCAGTACGCGTAACACAGATACGCAGTATTTT
-,-,TRBJ1-1,TRBV30,CAWSWGWNTEAFF,TGTGCCTGGAGTTGGGGGTGGAACACTGAAGCTTTCTTT
once,TRBD1,TRBJ2-1,TRBV7-3,CASSPTTGRNEQFF,TGTGCCAGCAGCCCGACGACAGGGCGGAATGAGCAGTTCTTC
-,-,TRBJ1-3,TRBV7-6,CASSVEGNTIYF,TGTGCCAGCAGCGTAGAAGGAAACACCATATATTTT
-,-,TRBJ1-4,TRBV28,CASSPPRGVNEKLFF,TGTGCCAGCAGCCCTCCGAGGGGTGTTAATGAAAAACTGTTTTTT
-,-,TRBJ1-1,TRBV29-1,CSVEEGWGTEAFF,TGCAGCGTTGAGGAAGGGTGGGGCACTGAAGCTTTCTTT
-,-,TRBJ2-3,TRBV19,CASSTRRVGTDTQYF,TGTGCCAGTAGTACCCGACGGGTTGGCACAGATACGCAGTATTTT
-,-,TRBJ1-2,TRBV6-1,CASSDRNYGYTF,TGTGCCAGCAGCGACAGGAACTATGGCTACACCTTC
-,-,TRBJ1-4,TRBV2,CASSARRGLANEKLFF,TGTGCCAGCAGTGCTCGCCGGGGGCTAGCTAATGAAAAACTGTTTTTT
-,-,TRBJ2-7,TRBV5-1,CASSSGYSDEQYF,TGCGCCAGCAGCTCGGGGTACAGCGACGAGCAGTACTTC
-,TRBD2,TRBJ2-3,TRBV7-6,CASSPIGGGTDTQYF,TGTGCCAGCAGCCCAATCGGGGGGGGTACAGATACGCAGTATTTT
-,-,TRBJ2-1,TRBV27,CASSLFNEQFF,TGTGCCAGCAGTTTATTCAATGAGCAGTTCTTC
once,TRBD1,TRBJ1-1,TRBV18,CASYGTGANTEAFF,TGTGCCAGCTATGGAACAGGGGCAAACACTGAAGCTTTCTTT
-,-,TRBJ1-3,TRBV7-2,CASSLTGGNSGNTIYF,TGTGCCAGCAGCTTAACGGGGGGTAACTCTGGAAACACCATATATTTT
once,TRBD2,TRBJ2-2,TRBV5-1,CASSGLAGPGELFF,TGCGCCAGCAGCGGACTAGCGGGGCCGGGGGAGCTGTTTTTT
-,TRBD1,TRBJ1-6,TRBV5-5,CASRSEPGQYNSPLHF,TGTGCCAGCAGGAGTGAACCGGGACAGTATAATTCACCCCTCCACTTT
-,-,TRBJ1-3,TRBV9,CASSVGGSDTIYF,TGTGCCAGCAGCGTAGGAGGATCGGACACCATATATTTT
-,TRBD2,TRBJ2-3,TRBV10-3,CAISEASGPSTDTQYF,TGTGCCATCAGTGAAGCTAGCGGTCCTAGCACAGATACGCAGTATTTT
-,TRBD2,TRBJ2-2,TRBV11-2,CASSRSSGGAAGELFF,TGTGCCAGCAGCCGTAGTAGCGGGGGGGCGGCCGGGGAGCTGTTTTTT
-,TRBD1,TRBJ1-1,TRBV5-1,CASSKDRAMNTEAFF,TGCGCCAGCAGCAAGGACAGGGCAATGAACACTGAAGCTTTCTTT
-,-,TRBJ2-3,TRBV7-9,CASSLSTSTDTQYF,TGTGCCAGCAGCTTGAGTACTAGCACAGATACGCAGTATTTT
once,-,TRBJ2-2,TRBV11-3,CASSRMHTGELFF,TGTGCCAGCAGCAGGATGCACACCGGGGAGCTGTTTTTT
-,-,TRBJ2-1,TRBV29-1,CSVDAYQGDEQFF,TGCAGCGTTGATGCTTACCAGGGCGATGAGCAGTTCTTC
-,-,TRBJ2-2,TRBV19,CASSMYRGNANTGELFF,TGTGCCAGTAGTATGTATCGGGGGAACGCGAACACCGGGGAGCTGTTTTTT
-,-,TRBJ2-3,TRBV6-5,CASSPQAGNTQYF,TGTGCCAGCAGTCCACAAGCAGGGAATACGCAGTATTTT